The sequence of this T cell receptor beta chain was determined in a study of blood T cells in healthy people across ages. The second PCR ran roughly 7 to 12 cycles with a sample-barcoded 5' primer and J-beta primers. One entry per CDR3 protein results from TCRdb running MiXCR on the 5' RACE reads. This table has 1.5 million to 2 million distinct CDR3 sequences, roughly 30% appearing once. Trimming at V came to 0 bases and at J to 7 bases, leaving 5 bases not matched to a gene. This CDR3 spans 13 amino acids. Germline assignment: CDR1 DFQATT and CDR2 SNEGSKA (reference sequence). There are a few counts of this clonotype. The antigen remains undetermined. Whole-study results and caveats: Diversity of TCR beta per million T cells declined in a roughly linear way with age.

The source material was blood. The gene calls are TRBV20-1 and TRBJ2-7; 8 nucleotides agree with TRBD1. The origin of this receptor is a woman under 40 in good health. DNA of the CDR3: TGCAGTGCTAGAGAGACAGGGGTCGGAGAGCAGTACTTC. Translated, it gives CSARETGVGEQYF.